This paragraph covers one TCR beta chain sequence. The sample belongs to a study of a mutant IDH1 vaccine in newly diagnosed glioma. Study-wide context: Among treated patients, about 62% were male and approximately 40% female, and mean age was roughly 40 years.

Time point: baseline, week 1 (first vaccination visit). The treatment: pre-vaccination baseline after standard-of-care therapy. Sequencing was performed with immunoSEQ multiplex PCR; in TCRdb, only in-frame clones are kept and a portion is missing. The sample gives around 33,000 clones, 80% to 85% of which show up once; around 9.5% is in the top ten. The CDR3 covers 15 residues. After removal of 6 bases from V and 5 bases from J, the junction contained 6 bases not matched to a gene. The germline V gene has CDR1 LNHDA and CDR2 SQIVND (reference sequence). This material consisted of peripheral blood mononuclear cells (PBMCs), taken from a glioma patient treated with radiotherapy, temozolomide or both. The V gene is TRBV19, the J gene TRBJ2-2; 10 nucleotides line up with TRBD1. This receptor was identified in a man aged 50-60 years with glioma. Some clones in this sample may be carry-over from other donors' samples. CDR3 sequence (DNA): TGTGCCAGTAGGCCGGGACAGGGGCAAACCGGGGAGCTGTTTTTT. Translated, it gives CASRPGQGQTGELFF.